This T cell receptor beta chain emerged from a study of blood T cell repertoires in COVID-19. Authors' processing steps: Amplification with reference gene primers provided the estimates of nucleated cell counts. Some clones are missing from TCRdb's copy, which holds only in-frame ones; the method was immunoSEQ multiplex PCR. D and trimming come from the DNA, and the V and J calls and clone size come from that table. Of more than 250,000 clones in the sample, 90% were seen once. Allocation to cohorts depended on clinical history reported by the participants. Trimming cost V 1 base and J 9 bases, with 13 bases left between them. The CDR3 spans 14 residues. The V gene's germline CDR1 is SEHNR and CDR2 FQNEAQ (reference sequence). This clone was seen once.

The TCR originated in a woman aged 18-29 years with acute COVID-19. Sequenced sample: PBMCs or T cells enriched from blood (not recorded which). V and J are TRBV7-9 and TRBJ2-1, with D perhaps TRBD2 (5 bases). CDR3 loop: CASSLVVERSEQFF. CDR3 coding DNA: TGTGCCAGCAGCTTAGTGGTTGAGCGGTCTGAGCAGTTCTTC.